The clone carrying this TCR beta chain was found many times. The antigen remains undetermined. The data originate from a study of human T cells and chemical hapten exposure. MiXCR, applied by TCRdb to the RACE reads, yields one record per CDR3 protein. This sample has some 36,000 distinct CDR3 sequences, with less than 9% found just once. Time point defined: pre-sensitization, week 0. The treatment was: therapeutic diphenylcyclopropenone sensitization with weekly scalp DPC. Whole-study findings and limits: Since the donors had alopecia, their immune response may not be the same as that of healthy people.

This specimen was whole blood, taken in connection with sensitization to the hapten diphenylcyclopropenone (DPC). The receptor comes from a woman in her fifties or sixties with alopecia areata. Some clones in this sample may be carry-over from other donors' samples.

CDR3 loop: CATSRDGWNEQFF. The CDR3 coding sequence is TGTGCCACCAGCAGAGACGGGTGGAATGAGCAGTTCTTC. The rearrangement joins TRBV15 to TRBJ2-1; D not certain. Germline V gene sequence: CDR1 LNHNV, CDR2 YYDKDF (reference sequence). V lost 0 bases, J lost 7 bases, and 7 bases lay in between. The CDR3 extends over 13 amino acids.